These 32 T cell receptor beta chains came from one sample sequenced in a study of T-cell memory formation after mild COVID-19. Each CDR3 protein gets one entry after TCRdb re-called the 5' RACE reads with MiXCR. The data hold 450,000 to 700,000 distinct CDR3 sequences, with around 17% observed a single time. The sample was PBMCs or a T cell subset sorted from them (not recorded which). All receptors derive from an adult woman who had mild COVID-19 (a few samples of this study predate the infection). Cell type and time point are not known.

Remarks on this clonotype: No DNA is shown, since the ends of the CDR3 on it are uncertain; the CDR3 is the one TCRdb lists. The rearrangement uses TRBV5-1 and TRBJ2-2; the D call TRBD1 from the table was never checked on the DNA. Germline V CDR1 and CDR2: SGHRS, YFSETQ. The CDR3 contains 17 residues when both ends are counted. The CDR3 sequence is CASSPQTGGLTGELFFF.

CDR3 in amino acids: CAWSKEVNSPLHF. CDR3 DNA sequence: TGTGCCTGGAGTAAGGAGGTTAATTCACCCCTCCACTTT. The V gene is TRBV30, the J gene TRBJ1-6; no firm D call. Germline-derived CDR1 and CDR2 are GTSNPN and SVGIG (reference sequence). The CDR3 is 13 amino acids. The ends were cut back, 2 bases at V and 6 bases at J, with 8 bases in the middle. Based on the CDR3 plus reference TRBV30 and TRBJ1-6, the full variable domain is SQTIHQWPATLVQPVGSPLSLECTVEGTSNPNLYWYRQAAGRGLQLLFYSVGIGQISSEVPQNLSASRPQDRQFILSSKKLLLSDSGFYLCAWSKEVNSPLHFGNGTRLTVT.

The chain recombines TRBV7-8 with TRBJ1-2; the match to TRBD1 covers 8 bases. V was clipped by 8 bases and J by 4 bases; unmatched bases: 3. This CDR3 spans 12 amino acids. The V gene's germline CDR1 is SGHVS and CDR2 FQNEAQ. CDR3 sequence: CASGTGGYGYTF. DNA of the CDR3: TGTGCCAGCGGCACAGGGGGCTATGGCTACACCTTC.

In its sample, this clonotype was seen many times. The chain uses TRBV7-6 and TRBJ1-5, with D uncertain. The CDR3 length is 15 residues. CDR1 and CDR2 from the germline V gene are SGHVS and FNYEAQ. V was shortened by 0 bases and J by 5 bases, with 11 bases between the two germline ends. Here the CDR3 reads CASSLAPSSDQPQHF. CDR3 DNA sequence: TGTGCCAGCAGCTTAGCCCCAAGCAGCGATCAGCCCCAGCATTTT.

The chain joins TRBV7-6 to TRBJ1-2, with TRBD1 identical over 10 bases. The CDR3 sequence is 18 residues long. V was clipped by 1 base and J by 8 bases; unmatched bases: 16. Germline lookup yields CDR1 SGHVS and CDR2 FNYEAQ. CDR3 amino acids: CASSLVVGTGDILNGYTF. The CDR3 DNA reads as TGTGCCAGCAGCTTAGTGGTTGGGACAGGGGATATTCTGAACGGCTACACCTTC.

This clonotype was counted only a few times. The chain is built from TRBV3-1 and TRBJ1-1; D is uncertain. Germline values: CDR1 LGHDT, CDR2 YNNKEL (reference sequence). The CDR3 loop spans 14 amino acids. Between the trimmed V and J ends, which lost 6 bases and 0 bases, there was a span of 11 bases. The CDR3 nucleotides are TGTGCCAGCAGTCTGACTCGGCTGAACACTGAAGCTTTCTTT. Encoded protein: CASSLTRLNTEAFF. Full variable domain (outside the CDR3, taken from reference TRBV3-1 and TRBJ1-1): DTAVSQTPKYLVTQMGNDKSIKCEQNLGHDTMYWYKQDSKKFLKIMFSYNNKELIINETVPNRFSPKSPDKAHLNLHINSLELGDSAVYFCASSLTRLNTEAFFGQGTRLTVV.

The rearrangement links TRBV5-1 to TRBJ1-5; TRBD1 is a possible D gene (5 bases). The CDR3 loop spans 18 amino acids. V was shortened by 4 bases and J by 6 bases, with 26 bases between the two germline ends. The germline V gene has CDR1 SGHRS and CDR2 YFSETQ. The DNA for the CDR3 is TGCGCCAGCAGCCCCCGCCAGCCGAATGAGTGGGGACGTCAGCCCCAGCATTTT. As protein: CASSPRQPNEWGRQPQHF.

This clonotype was observed a few times. DNA of the CDR3: TGTGCCACCAGCAGTTCCAGGGGGCAAACTGAAGCTTTCTTT. This sequence encodes CATSSSRGQTEAFF. The chain recombines TRBV15 with TRBJ1-1, with 8 bases that match TRBD1. V shed 3 bases, J shed 5 bases, and the junction held 5 bases outside the gene matches. Germline assignment: CDR1 LNHNV and CDR2 YYDKDF (reference sequence). The CDR3 is made up of 14 amino acids.

The sample holds a few counts of this clonotype. This sequence joins TRBV7-9 and TRBJ2-7, with 7 bases fitting TRBD2. J lost 1 base, V lost 5 bases, and 2 bases had no gene match. Germline CDR1 SEHNR, CDR2 FQNEAQ (reference sequence). CDR3 length equals 13 residues. The CDR3 region has the DNA TGTGCCAGCAGCATGGGACTATCCTACGAGCAGTACTTC. Translating it yields CASSMGLSYEQYF.

This chain joins TRBV6-2 or TRBV6-3 and TRBJ2-2; D is undetermined. The CDR3 is made up of 14 amino acids. Germline V gene lookup returns CDR1 MNHEY and CDR2 SVGEGT. Trimming stripped 7 bases from V and 3 bases from J, with 12 bases between. The CDR3, as DNA: TGTGCCAGCACGAAGTACCGAGACACCGGGGAGCTGTTTTTT. Amino acid sequence: CASTKYRDTGELFF.

This clonotype was picked up a small number of times. The chain joins TRBV29-1 to TRBJ2-1; 11 bases fit TRBD2. Germline-derived CDR1 and CDR2 are SQVTM and ANQGSEA. The CDR3 has 17 amino acids. With V trimmed by 4 bases and J by 2 bases, 10 bases remained unmatched. The CDR3 region has the DNA TGCAGCGTTGCCGGGACTAGCGGTTCCTCCGCCTACAATGAGCAGTTCTTC. Its translation is CSVAGTSGSSAYNEQFF.

This clonotype was found many times. The chain is built from TRBV12-3 or TRBV12-4 and TRBJ2-7; 11 bases map to TRBD2. Germline trimming cut 2 bases from V and 7 bases from J; bases unmatched to any gene: 4. The CDR3 has 14 amino acids. Written as DNA, the CDR3 is TGTGCCAGCAGTTTAACCGGGACTAGCGGTGAGCAGTACTTC. Translation: CASSLTGTSGEQYF.

This clonotype was detected a few times. The chain recombines TRBV12-3 or TRBV12-4 with TRBJ2-3; D is perhaps TRBD2 (5 bases). The CDR3 loop spans 16 amino acids. V dropped 3 bases and J dropped 3 bases, with 16 bases sitting between them. Here the CDR3 DNA reads TGTGCCAGCAGTTTTTCCGGCGGGTTCTTAACAGATACGCAGTATTTT. Translating gives CASSFSGGFLTDTQYF.

DNA of the CDR3: TGCAGCGCTGCTCAGGGGCCGAGCTCCTACGAGCAGTACTTC. Protein: CSAAQGPSSYEQYF. This chain uses TRBV29-1 with TRBJ2-7; TRBD1 might be the D (6 bases). V gave up 7 bases and J gave up 0 bases, with 16 bases separating them. The V gene's germline CDR1 is SQVTM and CDR2 ANQGSEA. CDR3 length: 14 residues.

The sample holds a few counts of this clonotype. The rearrangement joins TRBV12-3 or TRBV12-4 to TRBJ1-1, with D perhaps matching TRBD1 (5 bases). The CDR3 length is 11 residues. The CDR3, as DNA: TGTGGTATCGGGGGGGACACTGAAGCTTTCTTT. Amino acid sequence: CGIGGDTEAFF.

This clonotype was recorded a few times. Here the CDR3 reads CATSDERDNGQYF. The CDR3 DNA sequence: TGTGCCACCAGTGATGAACGGGACAACGGGCAGTACTTC. This chain connects TRBV24-1 to TRBJ2-7; the D gene is possibly TRBD1 (6 bases). V gave up 3 bases and J gave up 9 bases, with 14 bases separating them. The germline gives CDR1 KGHDR, CDR2 SFDVKD. This CDR3 spans 13 amino acids.

This clonotype came up a few times. Here the CDR3 reads CASSSGTGVGYQETQYF. The CDR3 nucleotides are TGTGCCAGCAGCTCTGGGACAGGGGTAGGGTACCAAGAGACCCAGTACTTC. The gene calls are TRBV7-2 and TRBJ2-5; 10 bases match TRBD1. Germline trimming cut 4 bases from V and 0 bases from J; bases unmatched to any gene: 8. This CDR3 contains 17 residues. Looked up from germline, CDR1 is SGHTA and CDR2 is FQGNSA.

This clonotype was seen more than once but under ten times. This rearrangement joins TRBV12-3 or TRBV12-4 to TRBJ2-1, with 7 bases lining up with TRBD2. The V and J ends lost 7 bases and 4 bases, in that order; junction bases with no gene match: 7. The CDR3 totals 14 residues. CDR3 nucleotide sequence: TGTGCCAGCACAGGCGGGGGAACTTACAATGAGCAGTTCTTC. This codes for CASTGGGTYNEQFF.

The chain joins TRBV20-1 to TRBJ2-1, with a possible D match to TRBD1 (5 bases). The germline V gene has CDR1 DFQATT and CDR2 SNEGSKA (reference sequence). V gave up 5 bases and J gave up 7 bases, with 18 bases separating them. The CDR3 is 14 amino acids. In DNA, the CDR3 is TGCAGTGCTTTCGGCCCAACGAGGACAAATGAGCAGTTCTTC. The encoded protein is CSAFGPTRTNEQFF.

V usage is TRBV9 and J usage is TRBJ1-5; D gene ambiguous. CDR3 length equals 14 residues. Germline V gene sequence: CDR1 SGDLS, CDR2 YYNGEE. Trimming shortened V by 3 bases and J by 2 bases, and 9 bases separated the two germline ends. CDR3 protein: CASSAVGGNQPQHF. The CDR3 region has the DNA TGTGCCAGCAGCGCCGTGGGCGGCAATCAGCCCCAGCATTTT.

V and J are TRBV5-1 and TRBJ2-7; 9 bases fit TRBD1. The CDR3 is made up of 15 amino acids. Trimming cost V 0 bases and J 3 bases; bases outside gene matches: 4. Germline V lookup: CDR1 SGHRS, CDR2 YFSETQ. CDR3 in amino acids: CASSLVQGANYEQYF. Here the CDR3 DNA reads TGCGCCAGCAGCTTGGTACAGGGGGCAAACTACGAGCAGTACTTC.

J is TRBJ2-3 and V is TRBV7-9, with 8 positions matching TRBD2. The CDR3 contains 15 residues. Germline lookup yields CDR1 SEHNR and CDR2 FQNEAQ (reference sequence). The V and J ends lost 5 bases and 5 bases, in that order; junction bases with no gene match: 9. The CDR3 loop reads CASSQRGLGRDTQYF. For the CDR3, the DNA is TGTGCCAGCAGCCAGCGGGGGCTCGGGAGAGATACGCAGTATTTT.

This clonotype has just a few counts. The chain is built from TRBV7-2 and TRBJ2-1, with 13 positions matching TRBD2. Losses at the gene ends were 5 bases for V and 12 bases for J; bases not matched to a gene: 13. CDR1 and CDR2 (germline): SGHTA, FQGNSA. The CDR3 is made up of 16 amino acids. CDR3 amino acids: CASSLYPGLAGIAQFF. CDR3 nucleotide sequence: TGTGCCAGCAGCCTTTATCCGGGACTAGCGGGGATTGCGCAGTTCTTC.

The chain is built from TRBV20-1 and TRBJ2-5, with TRBD2 matching 9 bases. Per the germline V gene, CDR1 is DFQATT and CDR2 is SNEGSKA (reference sequence). V shed 2 bases, J shed 5 bases, and the junction held 12 bases outside the gene matches. The CDR3 runs to 16 residues. As DNA, the CDR3 is TGCAGTGCTAGAATTCCCATAGCGGGAGTATCTGAGACCCAGTACTTC. Its protein product is CSARIPIAGVSETQYF.

This clonotype was observed a handful of times. This chain connects TRBV6-5 to TRBJ1-1; perhaps TRBD1 as D (5 bases). Trimming removed 2 bases at V and 7 bases at J, with 20 bases between. The CDR3 length is 16 residues. Germline CDR1 and CDR2: MNHEY and SVGAGI. The CDR3 coding sequence is TGTGCCAGCAGTTACCTCCCAGGGTTTGGGTACGGTGAAGCTTTCTTT. This translates into CASSYLPGFGYGEAFF.

This clonotype was seen only a few times. This chain joins TRBV7-3 and TRBJ2-6; D unclear. The CDR3 is 14 residues long. The germline V gene encodes CDR1 SGHTA and CDR2 FQGTGA. Trimming took 5 bases from V and 8 from J, leaving 13 bases between them. The chain's CDR3 is CASSPTWMTNVLTF. CDR3 in DNA: TGTGCCAGCAGCCCCACTTGGATGACCAACGTCCTGACTTTC.

There are a few counts of this clonotype. This chain links TRBV7-8 with TRBJ2-2, with D possibly being TRBD2 (7 bases). Trimming cost V 0 bases and J 2 bases, with 10 bases left between them. This CDR3 has 16 amino acids. Per germline, CDR1 SGHVS and CDR2 FQNEAQ. Here the CDR3 DNA reads TGTGCCAGCAGCTTAGCGCGGGGGCTTAACACCGGGGAGCTGTTTTTT. It translates to CASSLARGLNTGELFF.

In its sample, this clonotype was seen a few times. This chain links TRBV7-2 with TRBJ2-3; 8 bases are shared with TRBD2. V trimming: 5 bases; J trimming: 6 bases; junction bases outside the gene matches: 4. Per the germline V gene, CDR1 is SGHTA and CDR2 is FQGNSA. The CDR3 runs to 13 residues. CDR3 bases: TGTGCCAGCAGCATGGGCGGGGGGGATACGCAGTATTTT. It encodes CASSMGGGDTQYF.

This chain links TRBV12-3 or TRBV12-4 with TRBJ1-1, with TRBD1 matching 8 bases. The V segment lost 5 bases and the J segment 8 bases; nucleotides outside the gene matches: 7. The CDR3 runs 13 residues. The CDR3 nucleotides read TGTGCCAGCAGTCGGGACAGGTCCGGGGAAGCTTTCTTT. This codes for CASSRDRSGEAFF.

This clonotype was recorded a few times. The chain joins TRBV29-1 to TRBJ2-1, with D possibly TRBD1 on 5 matching bases. This CDR3 region has 12 residues. The V end was cut by 3 bases, the J end by 11 bases, with 14 bases between. CDR1 and CDR2 from the germline V gene are SQVTM and ANQGSEA. CDR3 sequence (DNA): TGCAGCGTTGATATAGGGGTGATTAAGCAGTTCTTC. Its protein product is CSVDIGVIKQFF.

This chain connects TRBV7-9 to TRBJ2-3; D remains unclear. Germline CDR1 and CDR2: SEHNR and FQNEAQ (reference sequence). This CDR3 has 15 residues. V was cut by 5 bases and J by 6 bases, with 18 bases left in between. DNA of the CDR3: TGTGCCAGCAGCCCGACACGTGGCGGCGTGGATACGCAGTATTTT. The encoded protein is CASSPTRGGVDTQYF. The full variable domain, with the rest looked up from reference TRBV7-9 and TRBJ2-3, is DTGVSQNPRHKITKRGQNVTFRCDPISEHNRLYWYRQTLGQGPEFLTYFQNEAQLEKSRLLSDRFSAERPKGSFSTLEIQRTEQGDSAMYLCASSPTRGGVDTQYFGPGTRLTVL.

This clonotype showed up just a few times. The V and J genes are TRBV20-1 and TRBJ2-1, with D maybe TRBD2 (6 bases). CDR3 length equals 16 residues. Germline V CDR1 and CDR2: DFQATT, SNEGSKA (reference sequence). Deletions cut 1 base from V and 2 bases from J, with 15 bases between. CDR3 in amino acids: CSARAYFLATYNEQFF. The CDR3 DNA reads TGCAGTGCTAGAGCTTATTTCCTAGCGACCTACAATGAGCAGTTCTTC.